The TCR beta chain described here comes from a study of cytomegalovirus exposure and HLA in healthy donors (dated 2017 in TCRdb). A note on the overall study: An earlier analysis of some 600 of the donors reported 276 Gb of sequence data and 100 million to 120 million unique TCR beta sequences obtained from roughly 180 million T cells. An early release that covered about 600 HLA-typed donors contained 250 to 350 gigabases of sequencing data and tens of millions of unique TCR sequences. Of the 398 genotyped donors, over 65% fell in the genetic ancestry cluster associated with self-reported Caucasian donors. The study aimed to test whether cataloging public T cell receptors could reveal signatures of past pathogen exposure. The study used immunosequencing to profile the T cell repertoires of hundreds of subjects and linked those repertoires to cytomegalovirus serostatus. A separate validation cohort of 100 to 150 different subjects was used in addition to the approximately 670-subject first cohort. To predict cytomegalovirus infection status, the study combined high-throughput TCR immunosequencing, statistical association of individual TCRs with disease status, and machine learning. A later analysis re-examined previously published TCR beta repertoires from roughly 720 donors and added high-resolution HLA genotyping to investigate patterns of TCR occurrence. Rather than drawing on any new phenotypic data, the later analysis identified candidate immune exposures from TCR beta sequences and the way those sequences occurred across donors. In an earlier analysis of 587 of the donors, high-throughput TCR beta sequencing was used to judge whether each TCR beta V gene segment behaved as functional or pseudogenic. Donor age, sex, ethnicity and CMV serostatus were compiled together with the repertoire data. Genome-wide SNP genotypes for about three fifths of the roughly 670 donors were used in a later genetic analysis, which treated that subset as a discovery cohort. All discovery cohort repertoires had been generated on a single sequencing platform. Both class I and class II loci were covered by HLA typing, at four-digit resolution. Typing coverage varied by locus: roughly 620-640 donors for A, B, C, DRB1 and DQB1; about 520 for DQA1; 606 for DPA1; around 450 for DPB1. Because of strong linkage in the cohort, roughly five DR-DQ haplotypes were treated as single units for association and clustering. Among some 410 genotyped donors of the cohort, an average of approximately 240,000 unique TCR beta nucleotide sequences was sequenced per donor, of which roughly 17% were non-productive. Results and caveats for the whole study, not just this receptor: Correlated functional status among segregating V segments might be attributable to linkage disequilibrium, but an unknown experimental factor could not be ruled out. In a later analysis, HLA-associated TCR beta chains were found to be more clonally expanded and to have lower generation probabilities than equally common non-associated chains. Because some donors lacked HLA typing at each locus, the association tests relied only on the typed subset. Because the 87-base-pair reads could not distinguish some IMGT-functional V segments, including TRBV6-2 and TRBV6-3, those segments were excluded. Most TCR sequences were observed very rarely across donors, whereas some public TCRs were present in many individuals. A group of highly shared sequence variants was considered likely to be a technical artifact of the sequencing pipeline. Because counts were too low, about 15 rarely observed V segments, including chromosome 9 orphons, were left out of the earlier analysis of approximately 580 of the donors. In vitro tests confirmed that a few of the cytomegalovirus-associated TCR beta chains recognize cytomegalovirus antigens. According to a later analysis, most CMV-associated TCR beta chains appeared to be HLA-restricted, and the HLA associations seemed to be driven largely by CMV exposure. It was suggested by the authors that the approach could potentially be generalized to other disease states and immunological phenotypes. In an earlier analysis of some 550 of the donors, most TCR beta V segments were observed in productive rearrangements about 87% or about 30% of the time, broadly matching IMGT annotations. A total of 150 to 200 TCR beta chains were listed by the study as associated with cytomegalovirus. The classifier was reported to diagnose cytomegalovirus status with high specificity and sensitivity in both the original cohort and the validation cohort. Roughly uniform sequencing depth across donors was assumed in presence/absence analyses, although this assumption may not hold. V-gene and J-gene trimming of TCR beta chains was associated with a missense DCLRE1C variant in a later genetic analysis, and the association was replicated in an independent cohort. According to a later genetic analysis, donors in an Asian-associated ancestry cluster had fewer N-insertions in productive TCRs than the approximately 610-donor mean. A later analysis reported that several top co-occurrence clusters appeared linked to parvovirus B19, influenza, CMV and Epstein-Barr virus. Assigning TCR associations to individual alleles was difficult when HLA alleles, especially DR and DQ, strongly co-occurred. A further reported finding was that TCR beta sequences accurately predicted the HLA-A and HLA-B alleles for most subjects in the first cohort. According to a later analysis, TCR association rates differed among HLA loci, with DRB1 alleles showing the most associated TCRs and HLA-C alleles showing the fewest. Immune exposure information for the cohort was limited to CMV serostatus. This cohort had only TCR beta chains sequenced, and the lack of alpha or paired-chain data limited which features could be detected. Specific HLA alleles were associated with more than 15,000 TCR beta sequences at a false discovery rate of 0.05 in a later analysis.

From a lookup of the germline V gene, CDR1 and CDR2 are SGHAT and FQNNGV. The CDR3 measures 14 amino acids from cysteine to phenylalanine. Left in the record is the CDR3 DNA by itself, 42 bases read in frame from the first base. V has 3 bases trimmed and J has 4 bases trimmed; junction bases matching no gene number 3. Library creation used the immunoSEQ multiplex PCR assay. For the multiplex PCR, a mixture combining 60 forward primers for TCR Vbeta segments and 13 reverse primers for TCR Jbeta segments was used. Amplification of the CDR3 region of rearranged TCR beta genes was performed with a multiplex PCR assay on genomic DNA. On the Illumina HiSeq System, the amplified TCR beta libraries were sequenced as 87-base-pair reads. The study's own analysis went as follows. A later analysis counted approximately 76 million unique TCR beta chains across the 550 to 800 repertoires, and about 10 million of these chains were shared by at least two donors. Raw reads were error-corrected and collapsed into unique sequences by a nearest-neighbor algorithm in which closely related sequences were merged to remove PCR and sequencing errors. Alignment of CDR3 sequences to IMGT reference sequences was used to assign V, D and J gene segments. For a sequence to be retained, at least a six-nucleotide match to both a V gene segment and a J gene segment was required. A rearrangement was called productive if the CDR3 had no stop codons and remained in frame with V and J, and every other rearrangement was called non-productive. CDR3 was defined according to IMGT convention as the region running from the second conserved V-encoded cysteine to the conserved J-encoded phenylalanine. Sequences without an unambiguous match to a single V gene segment were excluded from the earlier analysis of 450 to 650 of the donors. An earlier analysis of almost 600 of the donors classified V segments as functional when productive rearrangements were above 56.7% and as segregating when the standard deviation between donors was above 5%. A statistical classification framework was built for diagnosing cytomegalovirus status from the catalog of TCR beta chain sequences. In a later analysis, V and J genes were assigned by comparing TCR nucleotide sequences against IMGT/GENE-DB human TR gene sequences. Using the TCRdist pipeline, a later analysis assigned CDR3 sequences along with most-parsimonious VDJ recombination scenarios. A later analysis defined each TCR beta chain by its CDR3 amino acid sequence plus V-gene family, and excluded reads lacking a unique V-gene family. In a later analysis, approximately 590 highly shared, low-generation-probability nucleotide sequences were removed to address suspected cross-contamination and a sequencing artifact. For each public chain, a later analysis derived a clonal expansion index from normalized ranks of inferred template counts within each repertoire. In a later analysis, generation probabilities were computed using a VDJ recombination model fitted to out-of-frame rearrangements, and the results were checked against IGoR. In a later analysis, TCR-TCR, TCR-HLA and TCR-CMV co-occurrence was scored with hypergeometric tests, and a repertoire-size bias correction was applied to TCR pairs. A later analysis estimated false discovery rates by permuting HLA or CMV assignments 20 times. In a later analysis, co-occurring TCRs were grouped with DBSCAN, and TCRdist sequence similarity was added when clustering was performed within HLA-allele-positive subsets. Repertoires with fewer than 30,000 or more than 120,000 public chains were left out of co-occurrence clustering, as were five repertoires with anomalous nucleotide sharing. Imported from immuneACCESS, the table was reduced by TCRdb to in-frame sequences with V and J called. These copies leave out some clones; in studies compared against another copy, an unresolved V gene accounts for under half, and the cause of the remainder is not known. The V and J calls and clone size are taken from that table; D and trimming were inferred from the DNA. Here the sample has about 98,000 clones; 75% to 85% occur a single time. Of the sample, approximately 11% is held by the ten largest clones.

The cohort consisted of 666 healthy bone marrow donors. All cohort members were sampled while nominally healthy, although unrecorded immune exposures were likely present. The donor tested CMV seropositive and was one of the 289 seropositive cohort members. Each donor provided a peripheral blood sample, and peripheral blood mononuclear cells were used for TCR beta sequencing. Genomic DNA was extracted from the blood cell samples with the Qiagen DNeasy Blood Extraction Kit. This clone appeared a single time. The antigen it binds to is not known. No base quality information exists; no much larger clone differs at one position.

The sequenced sample consisted of PBMCs. The origin of this receptor is a man in his late teens or twenties in good health and CMV-seropositive. The V and J genes are TRBV11-2 and TRBJ2-3; TRBD1 lines up with 8 middle nucleotides. The DNA is TGTGCCAGCAGCTTGGACAGGGTCGCAGATACGCAGTATTTT. The resulting protein is CASSLDRVADTQYF.